This TCR beta chain is from a study of blood T cells in healthy people across ages (dated by TCRdb to the mid-2010s). Background on the whole study: In model experiments, template switching captured roughly one uniquely barcoded TCR beta cDNA molecule for every two T cells. To track age-related changes in TCR beta repertoire diversity, the study relied on deep sequencing normalized with unique cDNA molecular identifiers. To avoid experimental bias, donors of different ages were randomly spread across the sequencing lanes. For two donors (one aged 18 to 29 and one aged 80 or older), the study analyzed two additional independent replicas of 1 million unique cDNA reads from the same blood draw. The donors were divided into four age groups: young (average about 16 years), middle-aged (approximately 39), aged (approximately 64) and long-lived (82). On the study overall, not on this receptor specifically: Conclusive comparison of naive and antigen-experienced compartments was prevented by the profiling of bulk unsorted PBMCs. The long-lived group showed more naive CD4+ T cells, fewer expanded clones and increased TCR diversity than the aged group, suggesting age selection. The CMV infection status of donors was not known, potentially confounding age-related changes in expanded clonotypes. Observed TCR beta diversity correlated strongly with the percentage of naive T cells measured by flow cytometry. Estimates of total diversity based on one million sequenced T cells were regarded as lower bounds and as underestimates. Observed TCR beta diversity per million T cells fell roughly linearly with age, and a significant reduction was already apparent by age roughly 40.

Donors were a few dozen systemically healthy Caucasian individuals from Russia aged roughly 6 to 95 years. Each donor gave approximately 10 milliliters of peripheral blood, collected into EDTA-treated Vacutainer tubes. Ficoll-Paque density-gradient centrifugation was used to isolate PBMCs, with at least 6.5 million per sample. Total RNA, at least 6 micrograms per sample, was extracted from PBMCs with Trizol reagent. The percentages of naive CD45RAhigh/CD27high T cells were determined by flow cytometry on a PBMC aliquot from every donor. Library method: 5' RACE. Sequencing took place on an Illumina HiSeq 2500. The second PCR ran for roughly 6 to 11 cycles and used a J-beta primer mix along with a sample-barcoded 5' primer. A unique molecular identifier was introduced onto each TCR beta cDNA molecule by a template-switch 5' adaptor carrying 12 random nucleotides. Each sample yielded at least 2.5 million CDR3-containing paired-end reads. All of the RNA was converted into first-strand cDNA using the Mint cDNA synthesis kit, with a TRBC-specific oligonucleotide serving as the primer. All cDNA was treated with uracil-DNA glycosylase and then went through a first 18-cycle PCR with the universal primers M1SS and BC2_uni_R. The paper's processing steps were these. Each sample was normalized by randomly selecting 1 million high-quality reads, each carrying a distinct molecular identifier. Instead of being binned into consensus sequences, reads that shared molecular identifiers were thrown out. CDR3 identification, clonotype clustering and error correction used MiTCR with a Q25 quality threshold and the strictest error-elimination algorithm. A nonparametric unseen species model using Euler transformation provided a lower-bound estimate of total TCR beta diversity. TCRdb passed the public sequencing reads through fastp at Q25 and MiXCR, retaining productive beta sequences. Each CDR3 protein gets just one entry, which takes the most common genes and DNA from the rows behind it. It is TCRdb's table, rather than the study itself, that gives the V and J calls and clone size. The sample yields 650,000 to 1,000,000 distinct CDR3 sequences; roughly 46% were counted once. The top ten hold about a sixth of the sample.

This clonotype was seen more than once but under ten times. Its target antigen remains unknown. No base qualities exist here, and no much larger clone lies one base off it. The CDR3, from cysteine to phenylalanine, totals 14 residues. Of the read, only the CDR3 DNA is kept; its 42 bases are in frame from base 1. V loses 5 bases at its end and J loses 4 bases; junction bases beyond the gene matches: 7. The chain is assembled from TRBV12-3 or TRBV12-4 and TRBJ1-2; TRBD1 agrees with 7 junctional bases. The specimen was blood. The receptor's source is a man older than 75 in good health. The DNA sequence is given as TGTGCCAGCAGTCTCTCGGGACAGTCCTATGGCTACACCTTC. The resulting protein is CASSLSGQSYGYTF.